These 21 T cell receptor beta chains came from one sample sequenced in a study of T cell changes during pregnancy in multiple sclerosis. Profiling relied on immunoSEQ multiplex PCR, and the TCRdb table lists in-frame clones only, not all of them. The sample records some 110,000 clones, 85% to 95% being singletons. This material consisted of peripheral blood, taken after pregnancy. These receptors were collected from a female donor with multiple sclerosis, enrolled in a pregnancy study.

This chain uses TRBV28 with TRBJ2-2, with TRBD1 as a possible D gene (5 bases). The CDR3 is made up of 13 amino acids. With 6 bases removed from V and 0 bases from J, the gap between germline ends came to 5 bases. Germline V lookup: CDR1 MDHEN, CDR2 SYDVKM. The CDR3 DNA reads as TGTGCCAGCAGGGACACGAACACCGGGGAGCTGTTTTTT. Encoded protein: CASRDTNTGELFF.

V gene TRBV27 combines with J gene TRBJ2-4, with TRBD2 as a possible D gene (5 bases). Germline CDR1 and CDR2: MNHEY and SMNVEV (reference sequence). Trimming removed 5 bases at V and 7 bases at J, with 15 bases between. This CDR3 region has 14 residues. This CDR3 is CASSDGSPGNIQYF. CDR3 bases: TGTGCCAGCAGTGATGGGAGTCCGGGTAACATTCAGTACTTC.

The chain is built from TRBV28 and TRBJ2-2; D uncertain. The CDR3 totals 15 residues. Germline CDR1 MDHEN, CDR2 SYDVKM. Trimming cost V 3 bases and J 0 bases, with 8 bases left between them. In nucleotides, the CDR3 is TGTGCCAGCAGTTTGGGCCGTTCGAACACCGGGGAGCTGTTTTTT. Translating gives CASSLGRSNTGELFF.

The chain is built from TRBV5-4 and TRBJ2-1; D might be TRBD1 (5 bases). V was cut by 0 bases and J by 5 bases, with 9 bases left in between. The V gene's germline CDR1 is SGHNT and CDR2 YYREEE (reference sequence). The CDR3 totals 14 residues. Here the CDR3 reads CASSLGQLNNEQFF. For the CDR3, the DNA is TGTGCCAGCAGCTTGGGACAGCTGAACAATGAGCAGTTCTTC.

The CDR3 spells CASSPGTGSTYEQYF. In DNA form, the CDR3 reads TGTGCCAGCAGTCCGGGGACAGGGAGCACCTACGAGCAGTACTTC. J is TRBJ2-7 and V is TRBV5-5; the match to TRBD1 covers 9 bases. J gave up 2 bases and V 5 bases, and 8 bases lay outside the gene matches. From germline, CDR1 is SGHKS and CDR2 YYEKEE (reference sequence). This CDR3 is built from 15 residues. Full variable domain (outside the CDR3, taken from reference TRBV5-5 and TRBJ2-7): DAGVTQSPTHLIKTRGQQVTLRCSPISGHKSVSWYQQVLGQGPQFIFQYYEKEERGRGNFPDRFSARQFPNYSSELNVNALLLGDSALYLCASSPGTGSTYEQYFGPGTRLTVT.

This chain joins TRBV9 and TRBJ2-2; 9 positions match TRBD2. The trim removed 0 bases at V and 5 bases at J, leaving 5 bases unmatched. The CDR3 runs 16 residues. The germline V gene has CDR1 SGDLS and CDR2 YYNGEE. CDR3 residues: CASSVGQREVTGELFF. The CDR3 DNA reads TGTGCCAGCAGCGTAGGTCAGCGGGAGGTAACCGGGGAGCTGTTTTTT.

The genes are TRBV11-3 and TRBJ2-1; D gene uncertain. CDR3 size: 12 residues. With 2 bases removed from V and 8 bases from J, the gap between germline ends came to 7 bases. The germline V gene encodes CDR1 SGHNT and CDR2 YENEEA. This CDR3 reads CASSLLGDEQFF. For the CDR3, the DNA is TGTGCCAGCAGCTTACTAGGTGATGAGCAGTTCTTC.

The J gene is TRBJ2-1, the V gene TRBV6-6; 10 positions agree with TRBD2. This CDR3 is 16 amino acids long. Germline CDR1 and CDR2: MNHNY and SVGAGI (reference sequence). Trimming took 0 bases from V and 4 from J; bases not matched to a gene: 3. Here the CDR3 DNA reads TGTGCCAGCAGTTACTCAAGGACTAGCGGATACAATGAGCAGTTCTTC. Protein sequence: CASSYSRTSGYNEQFF.

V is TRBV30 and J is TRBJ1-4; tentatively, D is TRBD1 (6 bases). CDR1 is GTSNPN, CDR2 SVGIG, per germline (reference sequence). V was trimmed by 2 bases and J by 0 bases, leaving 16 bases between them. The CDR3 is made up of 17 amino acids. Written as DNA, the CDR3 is TGTGCCTGGAGTACTCCGGGACACTCGGCAACTAATGAAAAACTGTTTTTT. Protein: CAWSTPGHSATNEKLFF. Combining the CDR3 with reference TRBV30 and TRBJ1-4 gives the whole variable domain SQTIHQWPATLVQPVGSPLSLECTVEGTSNPNLYWYRQAAGRGLQLLFYSVGIGQISSEVPQNLSASRPQDRQFILSSKKLLLSDSGFYLCAWSTPGHSATNEKLFFGSGTQLSVL.

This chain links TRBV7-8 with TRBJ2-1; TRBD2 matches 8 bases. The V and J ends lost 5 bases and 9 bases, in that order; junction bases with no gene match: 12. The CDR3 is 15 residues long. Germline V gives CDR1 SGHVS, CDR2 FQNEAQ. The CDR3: CASSRSGTRGSEQFF. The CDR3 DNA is TGTGCCAGCAGCCGAAGTGGGACTAGGGGTAGTGAGCAGTTCTTC. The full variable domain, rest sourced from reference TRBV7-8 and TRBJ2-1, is GAGVSQSPRYKVAKRGQDVALRCDPISGHVSLFWYQQALGQGPEFLTYFQNEAQLDKSGLPSDRFFAERPEGSVSTLKIQRTQQEDSAVYLCASSRSGTRGSEQFFGPGTRLTVL.

Here the CDR3 DNA reads TGTGCCAGTAGTATGGGACAGGGCGGTGTAAGCAATCAGCCCCAGCATTTT. Translated, it gives CASSMGQGGVSNQPQHF. This sequence joins TRBV19 and TRBJ1-5; 9 bases are a match to TRBD1. The CDR3 is 17 residues long. Losses at the gene ends were 3 bases for V and 1 base for J; bases not matched to a gene: 7. CDR1 and CDR2 (germline): LNHDA, SQIVND (reference sequence). The variable domain in full, with the rest retrieved from reference TRBV19 and TRBJ1-5, is DGGITQSPKYLFRKEGQNVTLSCEQNLNHDAMYWYRQDPGQGLRLIYYSQIVNDFQKGDIAEGYSVSREKKESFPLTVTSAQKNPTAFYLCASSMGQGGVSNQPQHFGDGTRLSIL.

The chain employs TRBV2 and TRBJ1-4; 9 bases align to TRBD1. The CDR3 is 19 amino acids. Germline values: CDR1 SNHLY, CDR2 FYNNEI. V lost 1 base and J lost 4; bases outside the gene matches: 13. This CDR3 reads CASSEETPGQGEFNEKLFF. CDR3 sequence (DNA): TGTGCCAGCAGTGAAGAAACCCCGGGACAGGGAGAATTTAATGAAAAACTGTTTTTT.

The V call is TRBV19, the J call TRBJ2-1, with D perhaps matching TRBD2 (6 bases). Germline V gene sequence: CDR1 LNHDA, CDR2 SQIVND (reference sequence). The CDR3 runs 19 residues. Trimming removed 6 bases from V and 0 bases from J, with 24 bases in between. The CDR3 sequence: CASRDSGLLSPSSYNEQFF. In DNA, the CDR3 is TGTGCCAGTAGGGACTCGGGACTCCTGTCCCCATCCTCCTACAATGAGCAGTTCTTC.

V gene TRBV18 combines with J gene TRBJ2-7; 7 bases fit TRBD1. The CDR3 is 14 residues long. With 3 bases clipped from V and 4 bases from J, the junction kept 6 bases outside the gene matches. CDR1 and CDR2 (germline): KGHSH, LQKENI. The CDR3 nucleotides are TGTGCCAGCTCACCTTCCGGACAGGAATACGAGCAGTACTTC. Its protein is CASSPSGQEYEQYF.

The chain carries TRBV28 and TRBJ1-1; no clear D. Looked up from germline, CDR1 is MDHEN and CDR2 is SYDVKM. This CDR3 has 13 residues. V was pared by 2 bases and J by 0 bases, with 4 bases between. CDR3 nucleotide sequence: TGTGCCAGCAGTTTAACAGTGAACACTGAAGCTTTCTTT. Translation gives CASSLTVNTEAFF.

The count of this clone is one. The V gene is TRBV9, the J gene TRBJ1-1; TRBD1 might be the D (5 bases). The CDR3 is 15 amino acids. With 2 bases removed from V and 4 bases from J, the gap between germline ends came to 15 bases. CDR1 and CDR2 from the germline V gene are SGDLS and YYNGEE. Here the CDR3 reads CASSVGGDWSTEAFF. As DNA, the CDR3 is TGTGCCAGCAGCGTTGGGGGGGATTGGAGCACTGAAGCTTTCTTT. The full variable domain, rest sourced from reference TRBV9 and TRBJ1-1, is DSGVTQTPKHLITATGQRVTLRCSPRSGDLSVYWYQQSLDQGLQFLIQYYNGEERAKGNILERFSAQQFPDLHSELNLSSLELGDSALYFCASSVGGDWSTEAFFGQGTRLTVV.

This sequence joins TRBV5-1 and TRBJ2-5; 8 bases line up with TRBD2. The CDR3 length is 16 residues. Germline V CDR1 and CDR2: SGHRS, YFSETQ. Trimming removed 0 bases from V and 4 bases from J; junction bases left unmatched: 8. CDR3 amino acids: CASSLAGREDGETQYF. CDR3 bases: TGCGCCAGCAGCTTGGCCGGGCGGGAGGATGGAGAGACCCAGTACTTC.

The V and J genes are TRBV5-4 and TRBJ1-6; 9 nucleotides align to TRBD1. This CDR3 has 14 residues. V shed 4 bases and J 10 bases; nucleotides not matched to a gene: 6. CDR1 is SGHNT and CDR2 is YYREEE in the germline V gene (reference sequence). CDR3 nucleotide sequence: TGTGCCAGCAGCGGTGGACAGGGGAGGTCACCCCTCCACTTT. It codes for CASSGGQGRSPLHF.

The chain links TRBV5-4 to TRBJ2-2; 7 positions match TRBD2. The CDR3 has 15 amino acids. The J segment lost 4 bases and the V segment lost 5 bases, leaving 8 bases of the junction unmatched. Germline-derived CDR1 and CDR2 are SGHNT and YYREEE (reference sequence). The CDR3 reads CASSSQRGRTGELFF. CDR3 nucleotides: TGTGCCAGCAGTTCCCAGCGGGGCCGCACCGGGGAGCTGTTTTTT. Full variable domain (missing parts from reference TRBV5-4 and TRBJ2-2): ETGVTQSPTHLIKTRGQQVTLRCSSQSGHNTVSWYQQALGQGPQFIFQYYREEENGRGNFPPRFSGLQFPNYSSELNVNALELDDSALYLCASSSQRGRTGELFFGEGSRLTVL.

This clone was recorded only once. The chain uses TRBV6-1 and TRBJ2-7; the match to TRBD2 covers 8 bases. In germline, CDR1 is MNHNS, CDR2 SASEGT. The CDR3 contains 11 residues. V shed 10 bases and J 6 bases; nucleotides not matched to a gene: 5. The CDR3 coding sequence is TGTGCCACCTCGGGAGGGGGCGAGCAGTACTTC. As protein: CATSGGGEQYF.

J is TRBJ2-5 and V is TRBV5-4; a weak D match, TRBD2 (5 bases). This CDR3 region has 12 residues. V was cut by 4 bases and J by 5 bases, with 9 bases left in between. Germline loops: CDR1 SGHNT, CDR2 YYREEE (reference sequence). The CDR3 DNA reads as TGTGCCAGCAGCGGCGGGCGGGAGACCCAGTACTTC. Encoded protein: CASSGGRETQYF.